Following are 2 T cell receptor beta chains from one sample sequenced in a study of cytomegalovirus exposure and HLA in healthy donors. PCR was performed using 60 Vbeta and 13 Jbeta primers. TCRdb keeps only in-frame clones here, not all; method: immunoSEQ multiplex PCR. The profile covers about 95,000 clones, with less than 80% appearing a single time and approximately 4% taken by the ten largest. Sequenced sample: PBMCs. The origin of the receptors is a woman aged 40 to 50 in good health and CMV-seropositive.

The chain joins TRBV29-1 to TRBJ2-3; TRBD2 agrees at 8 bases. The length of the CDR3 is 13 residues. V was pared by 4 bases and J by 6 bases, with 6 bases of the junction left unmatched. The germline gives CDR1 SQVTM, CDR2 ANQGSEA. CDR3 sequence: CSVAGTRADTQYF. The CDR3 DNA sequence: TGCAGCGTTGCCGGGACTAGGGCGGATACGCAGTATTTT.

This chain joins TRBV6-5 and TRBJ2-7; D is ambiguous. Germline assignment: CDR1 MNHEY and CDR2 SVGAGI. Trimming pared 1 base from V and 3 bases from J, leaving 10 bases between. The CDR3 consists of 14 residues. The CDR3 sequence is CASSYYGAGYEQYF. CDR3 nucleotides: TGTGCCAGCAGTTACTACGGAGCTGGCTACGAGCAGTACTTC.